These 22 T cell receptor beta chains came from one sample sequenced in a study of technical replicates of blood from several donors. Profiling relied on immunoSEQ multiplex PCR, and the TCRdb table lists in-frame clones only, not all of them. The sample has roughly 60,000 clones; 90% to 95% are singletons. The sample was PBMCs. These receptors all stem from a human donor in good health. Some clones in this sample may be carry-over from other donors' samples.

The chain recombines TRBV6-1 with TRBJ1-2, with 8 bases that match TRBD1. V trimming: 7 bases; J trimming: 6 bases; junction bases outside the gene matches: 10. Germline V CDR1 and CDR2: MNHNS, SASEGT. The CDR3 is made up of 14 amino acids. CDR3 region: CASKPLDRGHGYTF. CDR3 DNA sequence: TGTGCCAGCAAGCCTCTCGACAGGGGACATGGCTACACCTTC.

The CDR3 here is CASTIRQATDTQYF. In nucleotides, the CDR3 is TGTGCCAGCACCATTAGACAGGCCACAGATACGCAGTATTTT. The V call is TRBV21-1, the J call TRBJ2-3; the table gives TRBD1 as D, unverified against the DNA. TRBV21-1 is a pseudogene segment. This CDR3 spans 14 amino acids.

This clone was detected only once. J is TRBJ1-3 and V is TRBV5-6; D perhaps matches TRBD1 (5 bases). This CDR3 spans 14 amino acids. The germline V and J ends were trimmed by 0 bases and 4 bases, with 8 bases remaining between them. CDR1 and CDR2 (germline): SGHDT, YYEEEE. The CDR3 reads CASSLGQSGNTIYF. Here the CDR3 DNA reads TGTGCCAGCAGCTTGGGACAGTCAGGAAACACCATATATTTT.

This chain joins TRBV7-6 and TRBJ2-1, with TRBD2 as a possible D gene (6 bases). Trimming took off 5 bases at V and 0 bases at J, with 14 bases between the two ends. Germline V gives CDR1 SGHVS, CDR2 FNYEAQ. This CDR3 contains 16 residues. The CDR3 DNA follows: TGTGCCAGCAGCGGGGGGACGGAAAGCTCCTACAATGAGCAGTTCTTC. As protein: CASSGGTESSYNEQFF.

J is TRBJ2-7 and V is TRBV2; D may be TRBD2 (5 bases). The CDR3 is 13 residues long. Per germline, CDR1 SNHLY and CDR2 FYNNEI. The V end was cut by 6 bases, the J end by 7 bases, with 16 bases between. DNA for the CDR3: TGTGCCAGCAGAAAGGACTGGGCCTGGGAGCAGTACTTC. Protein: CASRKDWAWEQYF.

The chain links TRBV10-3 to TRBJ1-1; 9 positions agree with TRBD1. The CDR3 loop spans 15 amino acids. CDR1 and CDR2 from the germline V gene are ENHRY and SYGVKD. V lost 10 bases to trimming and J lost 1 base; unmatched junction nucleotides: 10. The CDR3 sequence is CATVSDRGGNTEAFF. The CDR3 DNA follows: TGTGCCACCGTATCCGACAGGGGGGGGAACACTGAAGCTTTCTTT.

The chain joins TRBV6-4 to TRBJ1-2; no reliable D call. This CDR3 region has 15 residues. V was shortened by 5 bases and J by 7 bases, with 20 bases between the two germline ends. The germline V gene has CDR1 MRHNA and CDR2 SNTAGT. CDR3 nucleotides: TGTGCCAGCAGTCCATCGACCGGCAGAGAGGGTGGCTACACCTTC. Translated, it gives CASSPSTGREGGYTF.

Here the CDR3 DNA reads TGTGCCAGCTCACAATCTCAGGAACCCTCTGGAAACACCATATATTTT. Protein: CASSQSQEPSGNTIYF. This chain joins TRBV18 and TRBJ1-3; D gene uncertain. Per the germline V gene, CDR1 is KGHSH and CDR2 is LQKENI. Trimming took 4 bases from V and 0 from J, leaving 13 bases between them. This CDR3 is 16 amino acids long.

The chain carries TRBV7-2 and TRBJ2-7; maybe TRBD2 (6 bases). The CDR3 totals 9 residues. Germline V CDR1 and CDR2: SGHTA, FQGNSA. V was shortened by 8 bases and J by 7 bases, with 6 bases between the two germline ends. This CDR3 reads CASGGEQYF. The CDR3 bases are TGTGCCAGCGGGGGGGAGCAGTACTTC.

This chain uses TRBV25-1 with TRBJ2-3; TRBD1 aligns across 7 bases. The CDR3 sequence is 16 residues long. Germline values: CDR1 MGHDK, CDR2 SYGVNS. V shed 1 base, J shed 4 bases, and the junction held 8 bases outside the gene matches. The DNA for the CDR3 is TGTGCCAGCAGTGAATCTGCCAGGGGGTTGGCAGATACGCAGTATTTT. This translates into CASSESARGLADTQYF.

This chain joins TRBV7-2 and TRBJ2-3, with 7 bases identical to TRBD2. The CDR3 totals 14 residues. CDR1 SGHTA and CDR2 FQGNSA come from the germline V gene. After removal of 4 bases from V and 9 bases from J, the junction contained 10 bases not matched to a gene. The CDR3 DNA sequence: TGTGCCAGCAGCTCCCCTGCTGGGGGGGGGACGCAGTATTTT. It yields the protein CASSSPAGGGTQYF.

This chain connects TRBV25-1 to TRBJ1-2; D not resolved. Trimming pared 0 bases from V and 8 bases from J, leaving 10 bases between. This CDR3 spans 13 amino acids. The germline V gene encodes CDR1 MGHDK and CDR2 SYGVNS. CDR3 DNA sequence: TGTGCCAGCAGTGAATACGGGGTGCGGGGCTACACCTTC. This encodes CASSEYGVRGYTF.

This CDR3 reads CASSLAEQETQYF. For the CDR3, the DNA is TGTGCCAGCAGCTTAGCGGAGCAAGAGACCCAGTACTTC. The chain links TRBV11-3 to TRBJ2-5; D unresolved. V was trimmed by 1 base and J by 2 bases, leaving 5 bases between them. The CDR3 loop spans 13 amino acids. CDR1 and CDR2 (germline): SGHNT, YENEEA.

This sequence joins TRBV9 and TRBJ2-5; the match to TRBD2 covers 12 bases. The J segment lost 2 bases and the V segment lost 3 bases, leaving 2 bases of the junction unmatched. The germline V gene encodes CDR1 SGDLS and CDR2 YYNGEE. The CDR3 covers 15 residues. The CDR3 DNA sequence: TGTGCCAGCAGCGCCCTAGCGGGGGGGCAAGAGACCCAGTACTTC. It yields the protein CASSALAGGQETQYF.

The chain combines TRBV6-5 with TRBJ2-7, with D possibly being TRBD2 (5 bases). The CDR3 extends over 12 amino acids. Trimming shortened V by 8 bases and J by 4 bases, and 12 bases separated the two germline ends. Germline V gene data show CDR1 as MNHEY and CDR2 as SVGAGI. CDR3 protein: CASSSGAYEQYF. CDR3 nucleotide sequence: TGTGCCAGCTCCAGCGGTGCGTACGAGCAGTACTTC.

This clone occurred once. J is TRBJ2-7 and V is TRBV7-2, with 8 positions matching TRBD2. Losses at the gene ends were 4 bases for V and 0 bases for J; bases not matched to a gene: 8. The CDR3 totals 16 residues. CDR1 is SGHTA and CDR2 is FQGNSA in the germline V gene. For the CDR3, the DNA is TGTGCCAGCAGCTCCAACGGGGGGGGGACCTCCTACGAGCAGTACTTC. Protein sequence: CASSSNGGGTSYEQYF.

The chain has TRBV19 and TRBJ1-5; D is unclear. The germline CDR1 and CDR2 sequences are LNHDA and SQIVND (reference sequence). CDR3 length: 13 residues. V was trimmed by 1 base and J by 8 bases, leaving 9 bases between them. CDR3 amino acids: CASSIGRLEPQHF. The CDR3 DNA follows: TGTGCCAGTAGTATAGGGAGGCTAGAGCCCCAGCATTTT.

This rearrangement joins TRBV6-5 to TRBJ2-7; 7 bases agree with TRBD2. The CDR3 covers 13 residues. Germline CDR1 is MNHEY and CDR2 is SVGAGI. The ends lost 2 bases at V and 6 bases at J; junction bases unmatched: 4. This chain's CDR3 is CASSYGRGSEQYF. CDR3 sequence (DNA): TGTGCCAGCAGTTACGGGCGGGGGAGCGAGCAGTACTTC.

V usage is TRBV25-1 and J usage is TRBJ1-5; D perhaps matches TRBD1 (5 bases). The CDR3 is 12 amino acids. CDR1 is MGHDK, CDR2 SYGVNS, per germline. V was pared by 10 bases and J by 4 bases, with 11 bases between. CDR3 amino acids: CAMGEENQPQHF. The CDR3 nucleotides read TGTGCCATGGGGGAGGAAAATCAGCCCCAGCATTTT. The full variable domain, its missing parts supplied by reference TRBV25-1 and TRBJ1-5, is EADIYQTPRYLVIGTGKKITLECSQTMGHDKMYWYQQDPGMELHLIHYSYGVNSTEKGDLSSESTVSRIRTEHFPLTLESARPSHTSQYLCAMGEENQPQHFGDGTRLSIL.

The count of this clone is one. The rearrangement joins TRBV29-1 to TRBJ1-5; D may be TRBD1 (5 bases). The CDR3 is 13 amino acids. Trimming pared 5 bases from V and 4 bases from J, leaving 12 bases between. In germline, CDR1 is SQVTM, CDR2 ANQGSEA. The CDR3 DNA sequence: TGCAGCGTTCGTCAGGGTCTGAATCAGCCCCAGCATTTT. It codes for CSVRQGLNQPQHF.

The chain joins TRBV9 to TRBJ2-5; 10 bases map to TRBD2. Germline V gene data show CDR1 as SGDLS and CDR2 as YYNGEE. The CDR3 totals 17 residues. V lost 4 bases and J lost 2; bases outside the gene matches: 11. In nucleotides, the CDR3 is TGTGCCAGCAGCCCAAGGGGACTAGCGCAGATACAAGAGACCCAGTACTTC. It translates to CASSPRGLAQIQETQYF.

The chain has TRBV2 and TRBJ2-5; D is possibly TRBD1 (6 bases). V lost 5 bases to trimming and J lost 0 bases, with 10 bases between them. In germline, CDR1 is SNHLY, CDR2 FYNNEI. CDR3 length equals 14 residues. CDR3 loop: CASSRDRNQETQYF. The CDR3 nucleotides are TGTGCCAGCAGTCGAGACAGGAACCAAGAGACCCAGTACTTC.